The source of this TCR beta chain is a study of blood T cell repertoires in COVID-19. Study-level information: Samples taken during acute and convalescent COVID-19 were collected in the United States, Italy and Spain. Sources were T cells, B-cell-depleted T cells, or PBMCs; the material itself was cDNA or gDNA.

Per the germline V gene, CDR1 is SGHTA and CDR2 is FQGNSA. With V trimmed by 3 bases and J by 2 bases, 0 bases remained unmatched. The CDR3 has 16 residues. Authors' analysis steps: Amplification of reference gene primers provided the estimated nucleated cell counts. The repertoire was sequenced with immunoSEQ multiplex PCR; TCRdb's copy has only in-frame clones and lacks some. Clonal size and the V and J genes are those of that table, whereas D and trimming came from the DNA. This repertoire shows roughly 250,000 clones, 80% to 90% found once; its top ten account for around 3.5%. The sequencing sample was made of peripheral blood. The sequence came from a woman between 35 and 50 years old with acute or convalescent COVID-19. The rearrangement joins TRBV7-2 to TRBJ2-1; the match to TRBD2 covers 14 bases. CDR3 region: CASSLTSGGAYNEQFF. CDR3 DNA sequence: TGTGCCAGCAGCTTGACTAGCGGGGGGGCCTACAATGAGCAGTTCTTC.